This TCR beta chain stems from a study of T cell changes during pregnancy in multiple sclerosis. Measured with immunoSEQ multiplex PCR; TCRdb has only the in-frame clones, and not every one. The sample includes about 28,000 clones, roughly nine tenths of them seen just once. Sequences were derived from peripheral blood, sampled in the first trimester of pregnancy. The sequence was collected from a female donor in good health, enrolled as a control in a pregnancy study.

The CDR3 sequence: CASSFGGLAGVGNIQYF. Written as DNA, the CDR3 is TGTGCCAGCAGCTTCGGGGGGCTAGCGGGAGTCGGAAACATTCAGTACTTC. The chain is built from TRBV7-9 and TRBJ2-4, with 10 bases matching TRBD2. CDR3 length: 17 amino acids. J lost 6 bases, V lost 3 bases, and 11 bases had no gene match. Looked up from germline, CDR1 is SEHNR and CDR2 is FQNEAQ (reference sequence).